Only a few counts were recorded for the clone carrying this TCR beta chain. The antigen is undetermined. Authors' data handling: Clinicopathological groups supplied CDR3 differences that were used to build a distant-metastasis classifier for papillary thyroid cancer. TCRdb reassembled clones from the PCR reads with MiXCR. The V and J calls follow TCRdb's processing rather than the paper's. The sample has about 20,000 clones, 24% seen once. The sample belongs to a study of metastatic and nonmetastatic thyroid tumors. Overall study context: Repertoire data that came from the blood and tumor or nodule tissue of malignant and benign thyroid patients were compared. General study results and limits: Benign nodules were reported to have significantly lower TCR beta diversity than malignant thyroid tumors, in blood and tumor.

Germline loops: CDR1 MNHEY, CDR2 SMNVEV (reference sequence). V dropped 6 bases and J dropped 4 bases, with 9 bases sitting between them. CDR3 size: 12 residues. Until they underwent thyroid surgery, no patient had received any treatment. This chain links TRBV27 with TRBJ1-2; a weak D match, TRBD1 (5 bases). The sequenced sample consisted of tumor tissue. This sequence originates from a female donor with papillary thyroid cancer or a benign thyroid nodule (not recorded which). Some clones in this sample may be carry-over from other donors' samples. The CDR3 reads CASSRVGYGYTF. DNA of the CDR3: TGTGCCAGCAGCAGGGTTGGCTATGGCTACACCTTC.